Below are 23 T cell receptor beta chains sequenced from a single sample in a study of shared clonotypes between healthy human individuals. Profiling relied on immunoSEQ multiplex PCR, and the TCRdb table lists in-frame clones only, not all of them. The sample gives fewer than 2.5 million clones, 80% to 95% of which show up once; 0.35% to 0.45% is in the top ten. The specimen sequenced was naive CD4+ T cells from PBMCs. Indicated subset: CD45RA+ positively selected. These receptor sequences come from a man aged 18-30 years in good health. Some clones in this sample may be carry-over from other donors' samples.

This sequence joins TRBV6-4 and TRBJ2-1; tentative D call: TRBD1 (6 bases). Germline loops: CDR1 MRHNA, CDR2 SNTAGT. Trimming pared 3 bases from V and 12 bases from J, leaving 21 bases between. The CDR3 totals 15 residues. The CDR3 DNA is TGTGCCAGCAGTGAAGATGGGCAGGGGCCATCCTTGCAGTTCTTC. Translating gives CASSEDGQGPSLQFF.

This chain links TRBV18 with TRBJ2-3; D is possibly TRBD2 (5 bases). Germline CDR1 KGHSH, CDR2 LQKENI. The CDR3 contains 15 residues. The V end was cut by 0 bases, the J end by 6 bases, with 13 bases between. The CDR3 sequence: CASSPPGVVHDTQYF. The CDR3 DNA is TGTGCCAGCTCACCACCGGGAGTAGTTCACGATACGCAGTATTTT.

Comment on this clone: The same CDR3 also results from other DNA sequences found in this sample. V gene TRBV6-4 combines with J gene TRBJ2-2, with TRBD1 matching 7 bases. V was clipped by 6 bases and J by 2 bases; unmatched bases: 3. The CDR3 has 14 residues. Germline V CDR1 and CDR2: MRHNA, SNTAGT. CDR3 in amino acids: CASRRDRNTGELFF. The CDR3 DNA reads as TGTGCCAGCAGGAGGGACAGAAACACCGGGGAGCTGTTTTTT.

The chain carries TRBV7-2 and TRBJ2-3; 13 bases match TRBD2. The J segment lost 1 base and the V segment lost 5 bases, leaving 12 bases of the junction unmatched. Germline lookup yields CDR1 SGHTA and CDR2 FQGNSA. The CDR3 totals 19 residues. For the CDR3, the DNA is TGTGCCAGCAGCCCTAGAGGCACTAGCGGGAGGGGACGCACAGATACGCAGTATTTT. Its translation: CASSPRGTSGRGRTDTQYF.

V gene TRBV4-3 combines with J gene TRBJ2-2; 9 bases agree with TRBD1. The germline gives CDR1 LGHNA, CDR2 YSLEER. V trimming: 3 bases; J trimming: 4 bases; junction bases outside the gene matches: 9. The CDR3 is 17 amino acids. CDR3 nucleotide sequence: TGCGCCAGCAGCCAGGAACAAGGACAGGGGACCACCGGGGAGCTGTTTTTT. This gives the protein CASSQEQGQGTTGELFF.

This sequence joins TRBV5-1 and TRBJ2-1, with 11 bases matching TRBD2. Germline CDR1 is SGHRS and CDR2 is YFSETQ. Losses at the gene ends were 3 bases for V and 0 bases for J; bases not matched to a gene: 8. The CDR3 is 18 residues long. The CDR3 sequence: CASSYMTSGTSSYNEQFF. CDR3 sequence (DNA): TGCGCCAGCAGCTATATGACTAGCGGGACCAGCTCCTACAATGAGCAGTTCTTC. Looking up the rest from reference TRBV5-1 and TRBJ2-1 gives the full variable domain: KAGVTQTPRYLIKTRGQQVTLSCSPISGHRSVSWYQQTPGQGLQFLFEYFSETQRNKGNFPGRFSGRQFSNSRSEMNVSTLELGDSALYLCASSYMTSGTSSYNEQFFGPGTRLTVL.

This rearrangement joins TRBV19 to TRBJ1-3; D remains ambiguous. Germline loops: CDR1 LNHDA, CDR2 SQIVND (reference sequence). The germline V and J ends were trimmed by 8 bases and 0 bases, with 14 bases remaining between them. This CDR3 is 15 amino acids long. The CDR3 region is CASADHPFSGNTIYF. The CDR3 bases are TGTGCCAGTGCCGACCACCCATTCTCTGGAAACACCATATATTTT.

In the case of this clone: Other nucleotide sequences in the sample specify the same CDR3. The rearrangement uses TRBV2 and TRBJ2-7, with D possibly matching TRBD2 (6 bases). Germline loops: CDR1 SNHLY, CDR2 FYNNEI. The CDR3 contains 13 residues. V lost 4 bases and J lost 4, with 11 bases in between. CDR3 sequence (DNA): TGTGCCAGCAGTGTGCAGGGAGGATACGAGCAGTACTTC. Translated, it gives CASSVQGGYEQYF.

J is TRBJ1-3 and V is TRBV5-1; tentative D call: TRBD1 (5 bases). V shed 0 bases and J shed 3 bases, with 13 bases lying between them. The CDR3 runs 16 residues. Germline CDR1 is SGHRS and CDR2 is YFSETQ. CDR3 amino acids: CASSLDPSGLGNTIYF. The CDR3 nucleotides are TGCGCCAGCAGCTTGGACCCCTCGGGACTTGGAAACACCATATATTTT.

As DNA, the CDR3 is TGTGCCAGCAGCTTTCGAGGGAATAGCAATCAGCCCCAGCATTTT. It is translated as CASSFRGNSNQPQHF. This chain links TRBV7-8 with TRBJ1-5; D not resolved. The germline V and J ends were trimmed by 3 bases and 0 bases, with 9 bases remaining between them. The germline V gene encodes CDR1 SGHVS and CDR2 FQNEAQ. The CDR3 has 15 residues.

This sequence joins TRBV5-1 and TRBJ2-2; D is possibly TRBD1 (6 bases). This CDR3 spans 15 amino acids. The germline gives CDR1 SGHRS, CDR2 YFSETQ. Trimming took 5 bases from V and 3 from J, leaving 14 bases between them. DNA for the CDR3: TGCGCCAGCAGGACCGGGACACTGCACACCGGGGAGCTGTTTTTT. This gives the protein CASRTGTLHTGELFF. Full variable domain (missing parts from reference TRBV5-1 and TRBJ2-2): KAGVTQTPRYLIKTRGQQVTLSCSPISGHRSVSWYQQTPGQGLQFLFEYFSETQRNKGNFPGRFSGRQFSNSRSEMNVSTLELGDSALYLCASRTGTLHTGELFFGEGSRLTVL.

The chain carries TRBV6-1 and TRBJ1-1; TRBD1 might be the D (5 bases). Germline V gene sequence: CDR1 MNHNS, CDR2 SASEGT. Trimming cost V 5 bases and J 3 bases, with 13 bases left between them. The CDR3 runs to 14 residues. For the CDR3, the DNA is TGTGCCAGCAGTACCTTTGGAGGGGACACTGAAGCTTTCTTT. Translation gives CASSTFGGDTEAFF.

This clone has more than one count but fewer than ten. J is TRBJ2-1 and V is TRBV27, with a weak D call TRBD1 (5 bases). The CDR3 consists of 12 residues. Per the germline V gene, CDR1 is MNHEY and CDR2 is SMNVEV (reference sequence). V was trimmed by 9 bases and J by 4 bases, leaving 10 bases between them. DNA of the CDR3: TGTGCCAGTGGCAGGACATACAATGAGCAGTTCTTC. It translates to CASGRTYNEQFF.

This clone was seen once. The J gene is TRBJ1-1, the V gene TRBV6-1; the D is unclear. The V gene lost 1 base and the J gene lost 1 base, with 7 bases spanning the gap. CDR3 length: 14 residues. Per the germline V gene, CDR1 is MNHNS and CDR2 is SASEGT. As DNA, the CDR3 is TGTGCCAGCAGTGAAGGGACGGGGAACACTGAAGCTTTCTTT. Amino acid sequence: CASSEGTGNTEAFF.

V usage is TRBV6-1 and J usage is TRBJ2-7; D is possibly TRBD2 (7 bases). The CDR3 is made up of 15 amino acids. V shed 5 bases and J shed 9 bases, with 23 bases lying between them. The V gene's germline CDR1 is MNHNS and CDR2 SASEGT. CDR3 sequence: CASSTLQGAPGGQYF. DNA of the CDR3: TGTGCCAGCAGTACCCTACAGGGCGCCCCGGGGGGGCAGTACTTC.

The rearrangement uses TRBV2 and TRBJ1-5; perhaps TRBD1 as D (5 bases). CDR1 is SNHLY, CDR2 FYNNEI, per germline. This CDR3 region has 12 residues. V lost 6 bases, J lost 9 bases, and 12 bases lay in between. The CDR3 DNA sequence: TGTGCCAGCAGGGGGCCAAGGGGGCCCCAGCATTTT. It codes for CASRGPRGPQHF.

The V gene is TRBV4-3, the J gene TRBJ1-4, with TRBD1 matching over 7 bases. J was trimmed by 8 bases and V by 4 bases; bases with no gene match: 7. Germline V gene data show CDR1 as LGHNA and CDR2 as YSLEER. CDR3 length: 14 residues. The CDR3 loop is CASSPYRGVEKLFF. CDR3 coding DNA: TGCGCCAGCAGCCCGTACAGGGGTGTGGAAAAACTGTTTTTT.

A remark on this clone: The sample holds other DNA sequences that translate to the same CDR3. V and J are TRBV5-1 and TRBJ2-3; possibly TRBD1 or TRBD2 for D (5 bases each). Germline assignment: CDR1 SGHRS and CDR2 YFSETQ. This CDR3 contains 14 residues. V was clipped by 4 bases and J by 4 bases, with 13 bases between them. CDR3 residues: CASSLSGSPDTQYF. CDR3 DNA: TGCGCCAGCAGCCTCTCAGGGAGCCCAGATACGCAGTATTTT.

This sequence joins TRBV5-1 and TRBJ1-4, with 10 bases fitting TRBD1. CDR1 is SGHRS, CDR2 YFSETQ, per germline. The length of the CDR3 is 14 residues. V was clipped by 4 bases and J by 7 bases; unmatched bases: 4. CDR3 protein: CASSKGQGSEKLFF. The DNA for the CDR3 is TGCGCCAGCAGCAAGGGACAGGGGTCTGAAAAACTGTTTTTT.

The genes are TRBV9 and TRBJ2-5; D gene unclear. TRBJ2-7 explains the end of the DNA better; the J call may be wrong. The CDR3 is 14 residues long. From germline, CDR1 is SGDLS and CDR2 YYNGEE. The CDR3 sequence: CASSVAPQSYEQYF. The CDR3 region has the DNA TGTGCCAGCAGCGTAGCTCCCCAGTCCTACGAGCAGTACTTC.

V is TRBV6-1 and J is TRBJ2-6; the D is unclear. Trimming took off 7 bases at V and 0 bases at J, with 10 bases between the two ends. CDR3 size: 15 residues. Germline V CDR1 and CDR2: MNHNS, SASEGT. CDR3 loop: CASNQVSSGANVLTF. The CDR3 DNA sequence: TGTGCCAGCAATCAGGTTAGCTCTGGGGCCAACGTCCTGACTTTC.

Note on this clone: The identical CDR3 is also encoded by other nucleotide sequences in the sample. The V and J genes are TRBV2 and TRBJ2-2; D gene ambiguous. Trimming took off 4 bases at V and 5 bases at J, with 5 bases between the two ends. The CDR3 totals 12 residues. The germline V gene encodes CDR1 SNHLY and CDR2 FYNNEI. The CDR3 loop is CASSVHTGELFF. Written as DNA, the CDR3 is TGTGCCAGCAGTGTACATACCGGGGAGCTGTTTTTT.

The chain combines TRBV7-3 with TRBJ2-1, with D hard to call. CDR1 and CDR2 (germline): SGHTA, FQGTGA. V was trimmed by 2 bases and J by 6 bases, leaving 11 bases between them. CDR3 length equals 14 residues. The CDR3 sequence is CASSLLLVSNEQFF. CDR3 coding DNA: TGTGCCAGCAGCTTACTGCTAGTTAGCAATGAGCAGTTCTTC.